The entry below gives a single TCR beta chain sequence along with its context. These data come from a study of blood T cell repertoires in COVID-19. The table came from immunoSEQ multiplex PCR; TCRdb's copy has only in-frame clones and leaves some out. Of about 230,000 clones listed, 70% to 90% are singletons. V was clipped by 6 bases and J by 1 base, with 6 bases between them. CDR3 length equals 12 residues. The rearrangement uses TRBV12-3 or TRBV12-4 and TRBJ1-1; D is undetermined. Material for sequencing was peripheral blood. The receptor comes from a man between 50 and 59 years old with COVID-19, enrolled during active disease. CDR3: CASSMRNTEAFF. The CDR3 coding sequence is TGTGCCAGCAGCATGAGGAACACTGAAGCTTTCTTT.